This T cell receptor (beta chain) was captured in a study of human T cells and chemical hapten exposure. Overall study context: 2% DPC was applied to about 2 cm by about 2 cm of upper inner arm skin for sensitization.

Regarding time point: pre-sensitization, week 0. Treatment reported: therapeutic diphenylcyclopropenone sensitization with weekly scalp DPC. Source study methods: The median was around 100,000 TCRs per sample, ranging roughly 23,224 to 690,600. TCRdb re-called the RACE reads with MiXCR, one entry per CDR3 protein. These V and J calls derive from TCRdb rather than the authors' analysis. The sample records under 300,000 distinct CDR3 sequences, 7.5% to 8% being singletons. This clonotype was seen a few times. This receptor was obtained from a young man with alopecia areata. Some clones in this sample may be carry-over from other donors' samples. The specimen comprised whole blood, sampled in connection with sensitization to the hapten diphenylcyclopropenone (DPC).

CDR3 coding DNA: TGTGCCAGCAGCCGGGACAGGGGAACGGAAAAACTGTTTTTT. Encoded protein: CASSRDRGTEKLFF. The rearrangement joins TRBV6-5 to TRBJ1-4, with 10 bases lining up with TRBD1. This CDR3 region has 14 residues. Unmatched junction bases numbered 6, after V lost 6 bases and J lost 8 bases. Looked up from germline, CDR1 is MNHEY and CDR2 is SVGAGI.